In this sample, the clone carrying this TCR beta chain turned up once. The data originate from a study of graft-versus-host responses after intestinal transplantation. The study, taken as a whole, reports: Present in recipient marrow, GvH clones included some that appeared first in ileum or blood.

With 0 bases removed from V and 8 bases from J, the gap between germline ends came to 14 bases. CDR3 size: 14 residues. Looked up from germline, CDR1 is SGHRS and CDR2 is YFSETQ. Responders (approximately 200,000, CFSE-labeled) met approximately 200,000 stimulators that were irradiated and violet-dye-labeled. Produced via immunoSEQ multiplex PCR; TCRdb's table is partial and in-frame only. Of 11,000 to 15,000 clones listed, about 33% are singletons. V usage is TRBV5-1 and J usage is TRBJ1-2; D unclear. The TCR sequence derives from a human patient who received an intestinal transplant. Sequenced here: alloreactive CD4+ T cells from a mixed lymphocyte reaction culture, sampled before intestinal transplant. Subset: CFSE-low proliferating T cells sorted from approximately 6-day pre-transplant mixed lymphocyte reaction (GvH or HvG direction). The CDR3 region has the DNA TGCGCCAGCAGCTTGGACCCCACTCTAGAAGGCTACACCTTC. Residues: CASSLDPTLEGYTF.